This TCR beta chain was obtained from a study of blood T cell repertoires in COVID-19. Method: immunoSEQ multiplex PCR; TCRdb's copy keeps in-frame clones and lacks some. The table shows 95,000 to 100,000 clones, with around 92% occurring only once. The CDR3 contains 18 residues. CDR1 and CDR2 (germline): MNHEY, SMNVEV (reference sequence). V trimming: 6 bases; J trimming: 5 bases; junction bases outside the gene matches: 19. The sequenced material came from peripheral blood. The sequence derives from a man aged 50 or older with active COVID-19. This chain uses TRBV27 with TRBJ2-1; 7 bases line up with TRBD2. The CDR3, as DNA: TGTGCCAGCAGGACTCGGGGGTCCGGACTAGTCCCCCACAATGAGCAGTTCTTC. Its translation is CASRTRGSGLVPHNEQFF.